Following are 22 T cell receptor beta chains from one sample sequenced in a study of OX40 agonist ivuxolimab in advanced cancers. TCRdb's table, derived via immunoSEQ multiplex PCR, lists solely in-frame clones and lacks some. The profile covers some 80,000 clones, with around 86% appearing a single time and about 0.52% taken by the ten largest. The sequencing used CD4+ or CD8+ T cells sorted from blood, collected in a trial of the OX40 agonist ivuxolimab. These receptors all come from an adult with an advanced solid tumor such as melanoma, head and neck, liver or kidney cancer.

J is TRBJ2-7 and V is TRBV5-1; 7 bases fit TRBD1. V shed 7 bases, J shed 0 bases, and the junction held 7 bases outside the gene matches. Germline CDR1 is SGHRS and CDR2 is YFSETQ. This CDR3 has 14 amino acids. CDR3 protein: CASYPGTASYEQYF. As DNA, the CDR3 is TGCGCCAGCTATCCCGGGACAGCCTCCTACGAGCAGTACTTC.

The chain has TRBV4-1 and TRBJ2-7; 14 nucleotides line up with TRBD2. Germline loops: CDR1 MGHRA, CDR2 YSYEKL. CDR3 length: 17 amino acids. V was clipped by 1 base and J by 3 bases; unmatched bases: 5. In nucleotides, the CDR3 is TGCGCCAGCAGCCAAGCCGGACTAGCGGGAGGAAGCTACGAGCAGTACTTC. As protein: CASSQAGLAGGSYEQYF.

This clone has a single count. The chain couples TRBV19 to TRBJ2-1, with D perhaps matching TRBD2 (5 bases). CDR3 length equals 14 residues. Deletions cut 3 bases from V and 6 bases from J, with 12 bases between. Germline V gene data show CDR1 as LNHDA and CDR2 as SQIVND (reference sequence). The chain's CDR3 is CASSIRTGPNEQFF. CDR3 sequence (DNA): TGTGCCAGTAGTATCCGGACTGGCCCCAATGAGCAGTTCTTC.

The chain uses TRBV21-1 and TRBJ1-1. TRBV21-1 is recorded as a pseudogene. This CDR3 has 14 amino acids. The CDR3 DNA reads TGTGCCAGCTCGAGGGCCAGCCTGAACACTGAAGCTTTCTTT. Residues: CASSRASLNTEAFF.

The rearrangement links TRBV5-6 to TRBJ1-2; TRBD1 agrees at 9 bases. This CDR3 has 14 amino acids. The V gene end was trimmed by 5 bases and the J gene end by 4 bases; junction bases not matched to a gene: 6. Germline V gene data show CDR1 as SGHDT and CDR2 as YYEEEE. This CDR3 reads CASRPDRGGYGYTF. In DNA, the CDR3 is TGTGCCAGCAGGCCAGACAGGGGGGGCTATGGCTACACCTTC. The full variable domain, with the rest looked up from reference TRBV5-6 and TRBJ1-2, is DAGVTQSPTHLIKTRGQQVTLRCSPKSGHDTVSWYQQALGQGPQFIFQYYEEEERQRGNFPDRFSGHQFPNYSSELNVNALLLGDSALYLCASRPDRGGYGYTFGSGTRLTVV.

In its sample, this clone was seen once. The chain combines TRBV7-9 with TRBJ1-2; TRBD1 matches 9 bases. Looked up from germline, CDR1 is SEHNR and CDR2 is FQNEAQ (reference sequence). The V gene end was trimmed by 5 bases and the J gene end by 6 bases; junction bases not matched to a gene: 10. This CDR3 is 15 amino acids long. The CDR3 DNA reads as TGTGCCAGCAGCAAATCACAGGGGGCGACGGATGGCTACACCTTC. Protein product: CASSKSQGATDGYTF. The entire variable domain, with the rest obtained from reference TRBV7-9 and TRBJ1-2, is as follows: DTGVSQNPRHKITKRGQNVTFRCDPISEHNRLYWYRQTLGQGPEFLTYFQNEAQLEKSRLLSDRFSAERPKGSFSTLEIQRTEQGDSAMYLCASSKSQGATDGYTFGSGTRLTVV.

The V call is TRBV10-3, the J call TRBJ2-3; 9 bases fit TRBD1. V gave up 6 bases and J gave up 5 bases; unmatched junction bases: 6. The CDR3 has 14 amino acids. Per the germline V gene, CDR1 is ENHRY and CDR2 is SYGVKD. The CDR3 region has the DNA TGTGCCATCAGGGAACAGGGGGCGGGAGATACGCAGTATTTT. This codes for CAIREQGAGDTQYF.

J is TRBJ1-5 and V is TRBV10-3; D is undetermined. The CDR3 has 14 amino acids. Deletions cut 8 bases from V and 2 bases from J, with 13 bases between. Germline V CDR1 and CDR2: ENHRY, SYGVKD. In DNA, the CDR3 is TGTGCCATCGGGCCAGATCGAGGCAATCAGCCCCAGCATTTT. It specifies CAIGPDRGNQPQHF.

This clone was counted a few times. The rearrangement uses TRBV30 and TRBJ1-5; D remains unclear. The CDR3 totals 13 residues. Germline V lookup: CDR1 GTSNPN, CDR2 SVGIG (reference sequence). V was clipped by 0 bases and J by 3 bases, with 6 bases between them. CDR3: CAWSVNINQPQHF. CDR3 bases: TGTGCCTGGAGTGTAAACATCAATCAGCCCCAGCATTTT.

This clone occurred once. V usage is TRBV2 and J usage is TRBJ2-7; TRBD2 aligns across 10 bases. The CDR3 extends over 14 amino acids. Germline V gene data show CDR1 as SNHLY and CDR2 as FYNNEI. J lost 6 bases, V lost 8 bases, and 10 bases had no gene match. DNA of the CDR3: TGTGCCAGCCTCCAAAGGACTAGCGGTGGCGAGCAGTACTTC. Its translation: CASLQRTSGGEQYF.

This CDR3 is CASSPRQGYHGYTF. Written as DNA, the CDR3 is TGTGCCAGCAGCCCACGACAGGGATATCATGGCTACACCTTC. The genes are TRBV6-5 and TRBJ1-2, with TRBD1 identical over 7 bases. The V segment lost 6 bases and the J segment 6 bases; nucleotides outside the gene matches: 10. The CDR3 is made up of 14 amino acids. The germline gives CDR1 MNHEY, CDR2 SVGAGI.

The CDR3: CASSLLQGNIQYF. CDR3 in DNA: TGTGCCAGCAGTTTGTTACAGGGAAACATTCAGTACTTC. This chain links TRBV27 with TRBJ2-4; possibly TRBD1 for D (6 bases). CDR3 size: 13 residues. Germline loops: CDR1 MNHEY, CDR2 SMNVEV (reference sequence). V was pared by 3 bases and J by 6 bases, with 9 bases between.

The gene calls are TRBV7-6 and TRBJ2-1; possibly TRBD1 or TRBD2 for D (5 bases each). The germline V and J ends were trimmed by 8 bases and 8 bases, with 13 bases remaining between them. Looked up from germline, CDR1 is SGHVS and CDR2 is FNYEAQ. The CDR3 is made up of 12 amino acids. In nucleotides, the CDR3 is TGTGCCAGCTTTCCCGGGGCGGATGAGCAGTTCTTC. This sequence encodes CASFPGADEQFF.

This clone was seen only once. This sequence joins TRBV10-3 and TRBJ2-2, with D tentatively TRBD2 (6 bases). Trimming pared 7 bases from V and 5 bases from J, leaving 20 bases between. Germline V lookup: CDR1 ENHRY, CDR2 SYGVKD. The CDR3 totals 16 residues. This CDR3 is CAIMNPLRGGTGELFF. DNA of the CDR3: TGTGCCATCATGAACCCTTTAAGGGGAGGAACCGGGGAGCTGTTTTTT.

The chain recombines TRBV19 with TRBJ1-1; D is perhaps TRBD1 (5 bases). CDR1 and CDR2 (germline): LNHDA, SQIVND (reference sequence). This CDR3 is 14 amino acids long. V was trimmed by 1 base and J by 3 bases, leaving 9 bases between them. The CDR3 DNA sequence: TGTGCCAGTAGTATAGTCGGAGGGGACACTGAAGCTTTCTTT. Translating gives CASSIVGGDTEAFF.

This clone was observed a handful of times. In nucleotides, the CDR3 is TGTGCCAGCAGAGAGAACAGGGGGAATTCACCCCTCCACTTT. It specifies CASRENRGNSPLHF. This chain links TRBV2 with TRBJ1-6, with TRBD1 identical over 8 bases. Germline CDR1 SNHLY, CDR2 FYNNEI. Trimming at V came to 6 bases and at J to 7 bases, leaving 5 bases not matched to a gene. This CDR3 has 14 amino acids.

The chain has TRBV7-8 and TRBJ2-3, with 9 nucleotides matching TRBD2. V was clipped by 3 bases and J by 2 bases; unmatched bases: 3. CDR1 is SGHVS, CDR2 FQNEAQ, per germline. This CDR3 is built from 15 residues. For the CDR3, the DNA is TGTGCCAGCAGCTTCCTAGCGGGGTACACAGATACGCAGTATTTT. This sequence encodes CASSFLAGYTDTQYF.

V usage is TRBV18 and J usage is TRBJ2-3; unclear D gene. Deletions cut 1 base from V and 8 bases from J, with 16 bases between. Germline values: CDR1 KGHSH, CDR2 LQKENI. The CDR3 extends over 15 amino acids. The CDR3 region is CASSPQSSNEGTQYF. The CDR3 nucleotides read TGTGCCAGCTCACCACAGAGTAGCAATGAAGGTACGCAGTATTTT.

J is TRBJ1-6 and V is TRBV29-1, with 10 bases aligning to TRBD1. CDR1 and CDR2 from the germline V gene are SQVTM and ANQGSEA. The CDR3 is 14 amino acids. CDR3 protein: CAAGTGVGGSPLHF. Written as DNA, the CDR3 is TGCGCTGCCGGGACAGGGGTAGGGGGTTCACCCCTCCACTTT.

J is TRBJ2-2 and V is TRBV5-1; 8 positions match TRBD1. This CDR3 is 17 amino acids long. Germline CDR1 SGHRS, CDR2 YFSETQ. V trimming: 0 bases; J trimming: 2 bases; junction bases outside the gene matches: 6. In nucleotides, the CDR3 is TGCGCCAGCAGCTTGGTGGGGACAGGACTTAACACCGGGGAGCTGTTTTTT. Translated: CASSLVGTGLNTGELFF.

In its sample, this clone was seen once. This sequence joins TRBV6-6 and TRBJ1-5, with D perhaps TRBD1 (5 bases). The V gene lost 4 bases and the J gene lost 3 bases, with 16 bases spanning the gap. This CDR3 spans 16 amino acids. The germline V gene has CDR1 MNHNY and CDR2 SVGAGI (reference sequence). The CDR3 nucleotides are TGTGCCAGCAGTTCCCCAGGGACGGATTACAATCAGCCCCAGCATTTT. It is translated as CASSSPGTDYNQPQHF.

The rearrangement links TRBV7-2 to TRBJ2-7; D possibly corresponds to TRBD2 (6 bases). This CDR3 is built from 16 residues. V dropped 4 bases and J dropped 2 bases, with 18 bases sitting between them. Germline V gene sequence: CDR1 SGHTA, CDR2 FQGNSA. The CDR3 region is CASSYSISGPTYEQYF. CDR3 sequence (DNA): TGTGCCAGCAGCTACTCAATAAGCGGGCCCACCTACGAGCAGTACTTC.